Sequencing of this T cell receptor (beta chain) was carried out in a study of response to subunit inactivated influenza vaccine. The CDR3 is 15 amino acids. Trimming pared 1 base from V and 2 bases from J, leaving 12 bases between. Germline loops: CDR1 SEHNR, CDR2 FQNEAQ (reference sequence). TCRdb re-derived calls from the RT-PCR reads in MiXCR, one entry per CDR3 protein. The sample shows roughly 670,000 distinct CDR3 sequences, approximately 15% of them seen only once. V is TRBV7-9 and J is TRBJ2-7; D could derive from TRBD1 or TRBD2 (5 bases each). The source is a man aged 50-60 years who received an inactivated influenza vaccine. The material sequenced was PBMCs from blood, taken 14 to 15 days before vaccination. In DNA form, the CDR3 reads TGTGCCAGCAGCTTAGGCACAGGACTCGCCTACGAGCAGTACTTC. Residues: CASSLGTGLAYEQYF.